Presented here are 5 T cell receptor beta chains from one specimen sequenced in a study of technical replicates of blood from several donors. Here immunoSEQ multiplex PCR was the method, and the copy in TCRdb shows in-frame clones only, minus some. The sample consists of tens of thousands of clones, approximately 94% of them appearing once. The sequenced material came from T cells isolated from PBMCs. The source of these receptors is a human donor in good health.

The J gene is TRBJ2-1, the V gene TRBV28; 8 bases line up with TRBD2. The CDR3 has 15 residues. V lost 3 bases, J lost 5 bases, and 6 bases stayed unmatched. Per the germline V gene, CDR1 is MDHEN and CDR2 is SYDVKM. CDR3 protein: CASSFLLADNNEQFF. The CDR3 DNA reads TGTGCCAGCAGTTTCTTACTAGCGGACAACAATGAGCAGTTCTTC.

The V call is TRBV10-3, the J call TRBJ1-3, with D unclear. The CDR3 extends over 13 amino acids. Per germline, CDR1 ENHRY and CDR2 SYGVKD. The V end was cut by 6 bases, the J end by 4 bases, with 10 bases between. The CDR3 spells CAISGSGGNTIYF. The CDR3 bases are TGTGCCATCAGCGGATCCGGGGGAAACACCATATATTTT.

The chain recombines TRBV11-3 with TRBJ2-3, with 9 bases fitting TRBD2. This CDR3 spans 14 amino acids. V trimming: 5 bases; J trimming: 4 bases; junction bases outside the gene matches: 4. Germline CDR1 is SGHNT and CDR2 is YENEEA. CDR3 sequence reads: CASSQREASDTQYF. CDR3 bases: TGTGCCAGCAGCCAGCGGGAGGCCTCAGATACGCAGTATTTT.

The gene calls are TRBV7-9 and TRBJ1-1; 8 nucleotides line up with TRBD1. V dropped 1 base and J dropped 10; count of bases not matched to a gene: 11. CDR3 length equals 15 residues. Germline assignment: CDR1 SEHNR and CDR2 FQNEAQ (reference sequence). CDR3 residues: CASSLDSGQGRGAFF. DNA of the CDR3: TGTGCCAGCAGCTTAGACTCCGGACAGGGAAGAGGAGCTTTCTTT. The whole variable domain, filled in from reference TRBV7-9 and TRBJ1-1, reads DTGVSQNPRHKITKRGQNVTFRCDPISEHNRLYWYRQTLGQGPEFLTYFQNEAQLEKSRLLSDRFSAERPKGSFSTLEIQRTEQGDSAMYLCASSLDSGQGRGAFFGQGTRLTVV.

In DNA form, the CDR3 reads TGCAGCGTTGAGACAGGGGAACATGTGGAGCAGTACTTC. Encoded protein: CSVETGEHVEQYF. The chain recombines TRBV29-1 with TRBJ2-7; 8 bases are shared with TRBD1. Germline loops: CDR1 SQVTM, CDR2 ANQGSEA. The length of the CDR3 is 13 residues. With V trimmed by 3 bases and J by 7 bases, 8 bases remained unmatched.